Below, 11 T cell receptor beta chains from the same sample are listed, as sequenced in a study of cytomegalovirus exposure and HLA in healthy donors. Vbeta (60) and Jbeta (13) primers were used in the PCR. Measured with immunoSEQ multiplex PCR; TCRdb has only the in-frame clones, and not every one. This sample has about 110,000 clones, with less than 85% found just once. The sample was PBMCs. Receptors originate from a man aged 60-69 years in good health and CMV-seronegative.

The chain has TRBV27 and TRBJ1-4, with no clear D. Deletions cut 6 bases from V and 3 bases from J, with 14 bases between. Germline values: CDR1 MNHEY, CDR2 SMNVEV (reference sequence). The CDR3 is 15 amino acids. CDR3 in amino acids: CASSSNRGPNEKLFF. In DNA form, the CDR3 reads TGTGCCAGCAGCTCAAATCGGGGTCCTAATGAAAAACTGTTTTTT.

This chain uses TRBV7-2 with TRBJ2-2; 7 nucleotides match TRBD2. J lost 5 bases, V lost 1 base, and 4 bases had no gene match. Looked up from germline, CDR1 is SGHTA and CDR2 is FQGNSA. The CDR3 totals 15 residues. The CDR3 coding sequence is TGTGCCAGCAGCTTAGAGTTACTAGCGACCGGGGAGCTGTTTTTT. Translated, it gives CASSLELLATGELFF.

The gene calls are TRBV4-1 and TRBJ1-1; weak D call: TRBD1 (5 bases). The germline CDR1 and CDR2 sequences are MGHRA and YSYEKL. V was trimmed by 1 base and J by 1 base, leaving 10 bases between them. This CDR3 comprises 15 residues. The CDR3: CASSQVGQGNTEAFF. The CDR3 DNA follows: TGCGCCAGCAGCCAAGTCGGGCAGGGGAACACTGAAGCTTTCTTT.

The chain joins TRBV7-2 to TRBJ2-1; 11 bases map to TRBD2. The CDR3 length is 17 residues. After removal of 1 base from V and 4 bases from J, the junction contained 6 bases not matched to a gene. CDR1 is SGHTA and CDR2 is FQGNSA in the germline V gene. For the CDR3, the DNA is TGTGCCAGCAGCTTAGGGCTAGCGGGGGGTAAATACAATGAGCAGTTCTTC. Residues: CASSLGLAGGKYNEQFF.

CDR3 in DNA: TGTGCCAGCAGCTTAGTGCGCTCTGGAAACACCATATATTTT. It yields the protein CASSLVRSGNTIYF. The V and J genes are TRBV13 and TRBJ1-3; D call uncertain. This CDR3 has 14 residues. Germline V lookup: CDR1 PRHDT, CDR2 FYEKMQ (reference sequence). The germline V and J ends were trimmed by 1 base and 0 bases, with 4 bases remaining between them.

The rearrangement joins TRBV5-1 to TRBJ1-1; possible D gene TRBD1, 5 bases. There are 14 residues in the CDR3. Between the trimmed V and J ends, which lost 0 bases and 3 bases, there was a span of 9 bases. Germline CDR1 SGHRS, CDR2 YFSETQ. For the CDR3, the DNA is TGCGCCAGCAGCTTGGCGGGGGTGGACACTGAAGCTTTCTTT. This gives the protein CASSLAGVDTEAFF.

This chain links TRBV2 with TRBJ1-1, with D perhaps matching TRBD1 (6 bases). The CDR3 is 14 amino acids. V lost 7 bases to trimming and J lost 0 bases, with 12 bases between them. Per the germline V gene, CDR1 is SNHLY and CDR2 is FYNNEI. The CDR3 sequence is CASIVGGLNTEAFF. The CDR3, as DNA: TGTGCCAGCATCGTGGGGGGGCTGAACACTGAAGCTTTCTTT. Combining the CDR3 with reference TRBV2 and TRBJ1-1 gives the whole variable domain EPEVTQTPSHQVTQMGQEVILRCVPISNHLYFYWYRQILGQKVEFLVSFYNNEISEKSEIFDDQFSVERPDGSNFTLKIRSTKLEDSAMYFCASIVGGLNTEAFFGQGTRLTVV.

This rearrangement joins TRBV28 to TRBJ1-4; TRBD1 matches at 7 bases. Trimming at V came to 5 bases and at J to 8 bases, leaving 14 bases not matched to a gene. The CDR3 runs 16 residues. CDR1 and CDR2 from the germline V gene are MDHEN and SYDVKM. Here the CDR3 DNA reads TGTGCCAGCAGTACAAGGGGGCTTGGACGAAAAGAAAAACTGTTTTTT. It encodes CASSTRGLGRKEKLFF.

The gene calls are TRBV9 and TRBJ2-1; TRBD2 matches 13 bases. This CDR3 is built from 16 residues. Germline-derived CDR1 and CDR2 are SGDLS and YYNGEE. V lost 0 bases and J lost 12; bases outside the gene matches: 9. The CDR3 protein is CASSVAGTSGAMGQFF. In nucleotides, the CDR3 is TGTGCCAGCAGCGTAGCCGGGACTAGCGGGGCAATGGGGCAGTTCTTC.

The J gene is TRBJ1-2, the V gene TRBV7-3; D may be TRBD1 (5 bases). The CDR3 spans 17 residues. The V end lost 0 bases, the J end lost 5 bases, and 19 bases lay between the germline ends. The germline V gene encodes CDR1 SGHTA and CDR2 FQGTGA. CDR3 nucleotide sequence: TGTGCCAGCAGCTTAACGGTATCGGCAGGGCGAACGTATGGCTACACCTTC. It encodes CASSLTVSAGRTYGYTF.

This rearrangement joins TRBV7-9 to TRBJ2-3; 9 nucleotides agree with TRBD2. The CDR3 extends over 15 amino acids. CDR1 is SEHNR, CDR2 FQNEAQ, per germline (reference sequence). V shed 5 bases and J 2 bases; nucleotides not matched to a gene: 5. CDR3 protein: CASSATGLATDTQYF. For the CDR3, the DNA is TGTGCCAGCAGCGCGACGGGACTAGCCACAGATACGCAGTATTTT.